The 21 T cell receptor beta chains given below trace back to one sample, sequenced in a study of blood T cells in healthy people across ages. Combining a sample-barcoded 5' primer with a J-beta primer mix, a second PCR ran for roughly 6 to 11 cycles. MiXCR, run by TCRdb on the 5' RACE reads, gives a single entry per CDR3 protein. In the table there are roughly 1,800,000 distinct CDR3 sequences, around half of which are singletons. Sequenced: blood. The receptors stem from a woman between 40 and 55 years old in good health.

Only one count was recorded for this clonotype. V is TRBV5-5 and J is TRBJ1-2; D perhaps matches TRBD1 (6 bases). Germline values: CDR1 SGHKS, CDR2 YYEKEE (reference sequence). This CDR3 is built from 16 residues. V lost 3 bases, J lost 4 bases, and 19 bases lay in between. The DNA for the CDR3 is TGTGCCAGCAGCTCTCATCAGACAGGTTTTTTCTATGGCTACACCTTC. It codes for CASSSHQTGFFYGYTF. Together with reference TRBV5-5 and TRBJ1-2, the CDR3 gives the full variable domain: DAGVTQSPTHLIKTRGQQVTLRCSPISGHKSVSWYQQVLGQGPQFIFQYYEKEERGRGNFPDRFSARQFPNYSSELNVNALLLGDSALYLCASSSHQTGFFYGYTFGSGTRLTVV.

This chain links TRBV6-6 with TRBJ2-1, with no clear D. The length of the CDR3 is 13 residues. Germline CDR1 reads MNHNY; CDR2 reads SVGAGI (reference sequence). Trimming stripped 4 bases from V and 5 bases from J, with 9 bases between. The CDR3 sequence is CASSSLKDNEQFF. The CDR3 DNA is TGTGCCAGCAGTTCCTTAAAAGACAATGAGCAGTTCTTC.

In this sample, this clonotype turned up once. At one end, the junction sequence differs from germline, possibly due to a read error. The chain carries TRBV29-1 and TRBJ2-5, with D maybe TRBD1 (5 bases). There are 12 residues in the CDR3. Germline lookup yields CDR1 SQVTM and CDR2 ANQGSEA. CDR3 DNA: TGCAGCGCCGTGGGGCTCCAAGAGACCCGGTACTTC. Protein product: CSAVGLQETRYF.

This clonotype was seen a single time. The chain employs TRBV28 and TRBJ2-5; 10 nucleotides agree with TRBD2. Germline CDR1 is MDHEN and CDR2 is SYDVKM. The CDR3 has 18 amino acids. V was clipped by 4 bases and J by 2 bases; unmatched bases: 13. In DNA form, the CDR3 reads TGTGCCAGCAGTTCCACCTTTGGGAGCGGGGGGGCACAAGAGACCCAGTACTTC. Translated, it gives CASSSTFGSGGAQETQYF.

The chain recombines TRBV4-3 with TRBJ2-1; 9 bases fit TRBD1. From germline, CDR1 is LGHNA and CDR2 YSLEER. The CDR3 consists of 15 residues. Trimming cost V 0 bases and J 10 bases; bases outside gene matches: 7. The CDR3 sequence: CASSQDSGQGYEQFF. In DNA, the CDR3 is TGCGCCAGCAGCCAAGATTCGGGACAGGGCTACGAGCAGTTCTTC.

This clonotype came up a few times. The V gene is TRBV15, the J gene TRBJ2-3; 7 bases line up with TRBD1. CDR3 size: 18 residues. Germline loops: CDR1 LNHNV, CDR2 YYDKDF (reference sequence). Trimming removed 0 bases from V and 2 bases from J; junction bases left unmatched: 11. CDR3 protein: CATSRDQRQGEFTDTQYF. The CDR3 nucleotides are TGTGCCACCAGCAGAGATCAAAGGCAGGGGGAGTTCACAGATACGCAGTATTTT.

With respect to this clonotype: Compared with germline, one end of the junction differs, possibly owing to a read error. The CDR3 loop is CSASGQGDGDTF. In DNA, the CDR3 is TGCAGTGCTAGCGGGCAGGGGGATGGCGACACCTTC. This chain uses TRBV20-1 with TRBJ1-2; TRBD1 matches 7 bases. CDR1 is DFQATT, CDR2 SNEGSKA, per germline (reference sequence). CDR3 length: 12 residues.

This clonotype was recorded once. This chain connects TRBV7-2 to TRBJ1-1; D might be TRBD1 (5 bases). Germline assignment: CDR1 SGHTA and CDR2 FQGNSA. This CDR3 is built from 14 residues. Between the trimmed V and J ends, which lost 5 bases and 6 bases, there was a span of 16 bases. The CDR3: CASSRPGGGSEAFF. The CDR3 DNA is TGTGCCAGCAGCCGGCCGGGGGGTGGGTCTGAAGCTTTCTTT.

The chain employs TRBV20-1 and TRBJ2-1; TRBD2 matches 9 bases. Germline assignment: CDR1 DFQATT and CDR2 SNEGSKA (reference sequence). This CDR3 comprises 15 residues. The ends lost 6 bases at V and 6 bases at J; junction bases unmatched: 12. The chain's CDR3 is CSAKLDSGGPNEQFF. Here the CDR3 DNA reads TGCAGTGCCAAATTGGACAGCGGGGGGCCCAATGAGCAGTTCTTC.

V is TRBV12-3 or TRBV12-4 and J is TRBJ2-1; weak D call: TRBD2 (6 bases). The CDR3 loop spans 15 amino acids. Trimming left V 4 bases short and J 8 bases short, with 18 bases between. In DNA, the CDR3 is TGTGCCAGCAGTTCGCGACTAGAACCTACTCATGAGCAGTTCTTC. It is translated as CASSSRLEPTHEQFF.

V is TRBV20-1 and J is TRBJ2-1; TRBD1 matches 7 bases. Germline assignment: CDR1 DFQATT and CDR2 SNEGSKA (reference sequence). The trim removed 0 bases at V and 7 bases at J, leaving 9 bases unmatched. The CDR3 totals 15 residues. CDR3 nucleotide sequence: TGCAGTGCTAGAGATCCCTCGGGACAGAAGAATGAGCAGTTCTTC. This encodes CSARDPSGQKNEQFF.

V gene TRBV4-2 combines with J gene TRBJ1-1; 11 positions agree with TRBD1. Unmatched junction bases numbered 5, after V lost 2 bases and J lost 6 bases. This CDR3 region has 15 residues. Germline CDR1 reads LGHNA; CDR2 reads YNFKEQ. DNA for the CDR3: TGTGCCAGCAGCCAATCCGGACAGGGGGCTCCTGAAGCTTTCTTT. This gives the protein CASSQSGQGAPEAFF.

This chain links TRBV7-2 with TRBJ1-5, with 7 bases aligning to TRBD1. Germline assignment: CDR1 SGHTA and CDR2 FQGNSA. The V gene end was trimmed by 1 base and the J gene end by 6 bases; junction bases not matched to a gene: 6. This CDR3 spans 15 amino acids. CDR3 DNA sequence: TGTGCCAGCAGCTTAGATCCGACAGGGTCTCAGCCCCAGCATTTT. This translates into CASSLDPTGSQPQHF. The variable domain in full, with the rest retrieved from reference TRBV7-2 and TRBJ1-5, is GAGVSQSPSNKVTEKGKDVELRCDPISGHTALYWYRQSLGQGLEFLIYFQGNSAPDKSGLPSDRFSAERTGGSVSTLTIQRTQQEDSAVYLCASSLDPTGSQPQHFGDGTRLSIL.

The CDR3 sequence: CASSSQSGAETQYF. DNA of the CDR3: TGTGCCAGCAGCTCGCAATCAGGGGCAGAGACCCAGTACTTC. The chain uses TRBV7-2 and TRBJ2-5; D perhaps matches TRBD1 (6 bases). CDR1 is SGHTA and CDR2 is FQGNSA in the germline V gene. With 4 bases removed from V and 4 bases from J, the gap between germline ends came to 13 bases. The CDR3 has 14 amino acids. Supplemented by reference TRBV7-2 and TRBJ2-5, the full variable domain reads GAGVSQSPSNKVTEKGKDVELRCDPISGHTALYWYRQSLGQGLEFLIYFQGNSAPDKSGLPSDRFSAERTGGSVSTLTIQRTQQEDSAVYLCASSSQSGAETQYFGPGTRLLVL.

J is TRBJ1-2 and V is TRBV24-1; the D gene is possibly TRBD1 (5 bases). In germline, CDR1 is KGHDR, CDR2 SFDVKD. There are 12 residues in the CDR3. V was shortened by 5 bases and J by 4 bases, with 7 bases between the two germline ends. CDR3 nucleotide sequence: TGTGCCACCAGTGGAGGGACCTATGGCTACACCTTC. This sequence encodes CATSGGTYGYTF.

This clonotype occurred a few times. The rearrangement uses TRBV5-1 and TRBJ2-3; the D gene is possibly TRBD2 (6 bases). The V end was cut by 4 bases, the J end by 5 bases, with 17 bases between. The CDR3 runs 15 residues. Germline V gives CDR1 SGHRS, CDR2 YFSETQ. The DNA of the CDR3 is TGCGCCAGCAGCGGCGGGACGGTCGGCGTAGATACGCAGTATTTT. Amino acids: CASSGGTVGVDTQYF.

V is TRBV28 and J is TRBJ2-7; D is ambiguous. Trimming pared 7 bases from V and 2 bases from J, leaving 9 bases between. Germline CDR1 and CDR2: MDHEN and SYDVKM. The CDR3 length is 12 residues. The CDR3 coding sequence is TGTGCCAGCACCACCCGAACCTACGAGCAGTACTTC. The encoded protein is CASTTRTYEQYF.

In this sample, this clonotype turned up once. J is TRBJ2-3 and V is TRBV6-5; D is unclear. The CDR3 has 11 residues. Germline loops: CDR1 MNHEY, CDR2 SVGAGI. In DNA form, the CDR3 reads TGTGTCAGTGTTCTTGGGAATACGCAGTATTTT. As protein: CVSVLGNTQYF.

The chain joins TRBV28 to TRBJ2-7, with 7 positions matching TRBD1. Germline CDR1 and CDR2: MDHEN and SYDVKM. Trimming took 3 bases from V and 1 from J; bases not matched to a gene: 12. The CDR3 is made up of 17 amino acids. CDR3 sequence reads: CASSFSPRGFASYEQYF. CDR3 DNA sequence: TGTGCCAGCAGTTTTTCACCCAGGGGGTTTGCGTCCTACGAGCAGTACTTC.

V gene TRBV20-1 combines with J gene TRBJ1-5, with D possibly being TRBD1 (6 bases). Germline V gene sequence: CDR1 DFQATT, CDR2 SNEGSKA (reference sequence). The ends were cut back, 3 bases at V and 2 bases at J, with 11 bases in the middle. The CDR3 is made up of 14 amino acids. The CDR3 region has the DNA TGCAGTGCTAGTGGGGGCGCACGCAATCAGCCCCAGCATTTT. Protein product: CSASGGARNQPQHF.

This CDR3 is CSASLPRGGMRDTQYF. The DNA of the CDR3 is TGCAGTGCTAGTCTGCCGCGGGGGGGCATGAGAGATACGCAGTATTTT. The J gene is TRBJ2-3, the V gene TRBV20-1; 9 bases line up with TRBD2. This CDR3 has 16 amino acids. The germline V gene has CDR1 DFQATT and CDR2 SNEGSKA (reference sequence). The trim removed 3 bases at V and 5 bases at J, leaving 12 bases unmatched.